The rows below give T cell receptor beta chains drawn from one sample of a study of T cells after yellow fever vaccination. TCRdb reprocessed the 5' RACE reads with MiXCR, giving one entry per CDR3 protein. The profile shows 450,000 to 550,000 distinct CDR3 sequences, less than 25% of them singletons. The sequencing used PBMCs, collected about 20 days after the first yellow fever vaccination. Receptor source: a young man who received the YFV17D yellow fever vaccine. The CDR3 runs from the conserved cysteine through the conserved F or W. The D gene is left open where the match is weak. Clone size appears in some rows only: once, few, many, or a class for an expanded clone.

>TRBD1|.|TRBJ1-1|TRBV7-9
CASSFLRQGLNTEAFF
TGTGCCAGCAGCTTCCTGAGACAGGGCTTGAACACTGAAGCTTTCTTT
>TRBD2|.|TRBJ2-1|TRBV20-1
CSADTSGGSNEQFF
TGCAGTGCGGATACTAGCGGGGGTTCAAATGAGCAGTTCTTC
>TRBD2|.|TRBJ2-5|TRBV12-3/TRBV12-4
CASTPSAGLQETQYF
TGTGCCAGCACCCCTTCAGCGGGGCTCCAAGAGACCCAGTACTTC
>TRBD2|.|TRBJ2-1|TRBV11-1
CASSSLAGPLFWPPYNEQFF
TGTGCCAGCAGCTCGCTAGCGGGGCCTCTCTTTTGGCCTCCCTACAATGAGCAGTTCTTC
>TRBD2|.|TRBJ2-5|TRBV5-1
CASSNPSGEETQYF
TGCGCCAGCAGTAACCCTAGCGGGGAGGAGACCCAGTACTTC
>.|few|TRBJ2-3|TRBV18
CASSPPFEERQYF
TGTGCCAGCTCACCACCGTTCGAAGAGAGGCAGTATTTT
>.|few|TRBJ2-3|TRBV10-3
CAIRATDTQYF
TGTGCCATCAGGGCCACAGATACGCAGTATTTT
>.|.|TRBJ1-1|TRBV7-2
CASSLDLRTEAFF
TGTGCCAGCAGCTTAGATTTAAGAACTGAAGCTTTCTTT
>.|.|TRBJ2-7|TRBV5-1
CASSLGTGKNSYEQYF
TGCGCCAGCAGCTTGGGTACAGGGAAAAATTCCTACGAGCAGTACTTC
>TRBD2|few|TRBJ2-1|TRBV15
CATSSALSSGSNEQFF
TGTGCCACCAGCAGTGCGCTATCTAGCGGGAGCAATGAGCAGTTCTTC
>.|many|TRBJ2-3|TRBV18
CASAISGRSDTQYF
TGTGCCAGCGCAATAAGCGGCCGCTCGGATACGCAGTATTTT
>.|.|TRBJ1-2|TRBV27
CASSPVTGTGYGYTF
TGTGCCAGCAGCCCCGTTACCGGGACCGGTTATGGCTACACCTTC
>.|few|TRBJ1-4|TRBV29-1
CSVEMRGTAPKLFF
TGCAGCGTTGAAATGAGGGGGACGGCCCCAAAACTGTTTTTT
>.|.|TRBJ2-5|TRBV5-1
CASSSRKETQYF
TGCGCCAGCAGCTCCCGTAAAGAGACCCAGTACTTC
>.|.|TRBJ2-1|TRBV2
CASLSEVVNEQFF
TGTGCCAGCTTGTCCGAAGTAGTCAATGAGCAGTTCTTC
>.|many|TRBJ2-5|TRBV6-2/TRBV6-3
CASSYHGGSETQYF
TGTGCCAGCAGTTACCACGGGGGATCAGAGACCCAGTACTTC
>TRBD1|few|TRBJ2-2|TRBV3-1
CASSYGDRGSGELFF
TGTGCCAGCAGCTATGGGGACAGAGGGAGCGGGGAGCTGTTTTTT
>.|.|TRBJ2-3|TRBV5-4
CASRTSGTQHTDTQYF
TGTGCCAGCAGGACATCCGGGACACAACATACAGATACGCAGTATTTT
>TRBD2|medium-sized|TRBJ2-5|TRBV7-2
CASSGKGLAGETQYF
TGTGCCAGCAGCGGGAAGGGACTAGCGGGAGAGACCCAGTACTTC
>.|few|TRBJ2-2|TRBV18
CASSKDSGELFF
TGTGCCAGCTCAAAAGACTCTGGGGAGCTGTTTTTT
>TRBD1|few|TRBJ2-5|TRBV5-1
CASSAGTGTTETQYF
TGCGCCAGCAGCGCCGGGACAGGGACCACGGAGACCCAGTACTTC
>.|.|TRBJ1-5|TRBV9
CASSAVGPGSNQPQHF
TGTGCCAGCAGCGCAGTAGGTCCAGGGTCCAATCAGCCCCAGCATTTT
>TRBD1|.|TRBJ1-3|TRBV7-2
CASSLAHWDRDYGNTIYF
TGTGCCAGCAGCTTAGCACATTGGGACAGGGATTACGGAAACACCATATATTTT
>.|.|TRBJ1-6|TRBV7-9
CASSLEARARSPLHF
TGTGCCAGCAGCTTAGAGGCCAGGGCCCGATCACCCCTCCACTTT
>.|.|TRBJ1-3|TRBV27
CASSDLGTSSSGNTIYF
TGTGCCAGCAGTGACCTCGGGACTTCGTCGTCTGGAAACACCATATATTTT
>TRBD1|.|TRBJ2-7|TRBV7-9
CASSLVGQVTYEQYF
TGTGCCAGCAGCTTAGTGGGACAGGTAACCTACGAGCAGTACTTC
>TRBD1|few|TRBJ2-7|TRBV5-5
CASSKDRSSYEQYF
TGTGCCAGCAGCAAGGACAGGAGCTCCTACGAGCAGTACTTC
>.|.|TRBJ2-3|TRBV20-1
CSARPFDGGGDTQYF
TGCAGTGCTAGACCGTTCGACGGGGGTGGAGATACGCAGTATTTT
>TRBD1|.|TRBJ2-7|TRBV5-1
CASSRDSGIGREQYF
TGCGCCAGCAGCCGGGACAGTGGGATAGGGCGCGAGCAGTACTTC
>.|many|TRBJ1-1|TRBV7-2
CASSLRAQNTEAFF
TGTGCCAGCAGCTTAAGGGCCCAGAACACTGAAGCTTTCTTT
>TRBD2|few|TRBJ2-7|TRBV25-1
CASSELGGSYEQYF
TGTGCCAGCAGTGAATTGGGGGGGTCCTACGAGCAGTACTTC